A single sample gave rise to the 18 T cell receptor beta chains below, sequenced in a study of T-cell reconstitution after alpha-beta-depleted transplantation in children. It was with unique molecular identifiers that the TCRbeta library was prepared. TCRdb analysed the PCR reads with MiXCR anew, one entry per CDR3 protein. The sample consists of 640,000 or so distinct CDR3 sequences, about 15% of them appearing once. The starting material was PBMCs from the stem cell graft donor, obtained from the stem cell graft. The receptors derive from a human donor who donated a stem cell graft to a child with acute myeloid leukemia.

This rearrangement joins TRBV4-1 to TRBJ1-1; TRBD1 matches 8 bases. The CDR3 sequence is 15 residues long. CDR1 and CDR2 (germline): MGHRA, YSYEKL. V was clipped by 0 bases and J by 8 bases; unmatched bases: 8. The CDR3: CASSQDIRDRGEAFF. The DNA for the CDR3 is TGCGCCAGCAGCCAAGACATACGAGACAGGGGAGAAGCTTTCTTT.

V and J are TRBV12-5 and TRBJ2-3, with TRBD1 identical over 9 bases. Germline V gives CDR1 LGHNT, CDR2 FRNRAP. Losses at the gene ends were 2 bases for V and 5 bases for J; bases not matched to a gene: 8. The CDR3 contains 16 residues. The CDR3: CASGLTTGGAGDTQYF. CDR3 sequence (DNA): TGTGCTAGTGGTTTGACCACAGGGGGCGCGGGAGATACGCAGTATTTT. Based on the CDR3 plus reference TRBV12-5 and TRBJ2-3, the full variable domain is DARVTQTPRHKVTEMGQEVTMRCQPILGHNTVFWYRQTMMQGLELLAYFRNRAPLDDSGMPKDRFSAEMPDATLATLKIQPSEPRDSAVYFCASGLTTGGAGDTQYFGPGTRLTVL.

This clonotype was recorded many times. The chain employs TRBV29-1 and TRBJ1-1; TRBD1 might be the D (5 bases). Germline loops: CDR1 SQVTM, CDR2 ANQGSEA. Trimming shortened V by 6 bases and J by 4 bases, and 12 bases separated the two germline ends. The CDR3 spans 12 residues. CDR3 protein: CSVEGFATEAFF. CDR3 DNA sequence: TGCAGCGTGGAGGGGTTTGCCACTGAAGCTTTCTTT.

The chain is built from TRBV11-1 and TRBJ1-5, with 9 bases fitting TRBD1. CDR3 length equals 18 residues. The germline gives CDR1 SGHAT, CDR2 FQDESV (reference sequence). Trimming cost V 0 bases and J 4 bases; bases outside gene matches: 10. The CDR3 nucleotides are TGTGCCAGCAGCTTAGCGAGAGGGTTGGGGACAGGGAATCAGCCCCAGCATTTT. It specifies CASSLARGLGTGNQPQHF.

V usage is TRBV4-3 and J usage is TRBJ1-1; D is unclear. There are 14 residues in the CDR3. V was trimmed by 0 bases and J by 11 bases, leaving 16 bases between them. Germline lookup yields CDR1 LGHNA and CDR2 YSLEER. CDR3 amino acids: CASSQDTTGAGAFF. The CDR3 DNA is TGCGCCAGCAGCCAAGATACCACGGGAGCTGGGGCTTTCTTT.

In its sample, this clonotype was seen many times. The chain recombines TRBV20-1 with TRBJ2-3; 8 nucleotides match TRBD2. The V gene end was trimmed by 1 base and the J gene end by 7 bases; junction bases not matched to a gene: 13. CDR3 length equals 16 residues. In germline, CDR1 is DFQATT, CDR2 SNEGSKA (reference sequence). The CDR3, as DNA: TGCAGTGCTAGAGGGGAAACCGGGACTAGTACACATACGCAGTATTTT. Translating it yields CSARGETGTSTHTQYF.

This clonotype has more than one count but fewer than ten. The rearrangement joins TRBV15 to TRBJ1-1, with a possible D match to TRBD1 (5 bases). The CDR3 is 15 residues long. Trimming shortened V by 3 bases and J by 0 bases, and 11 bases separated the two germline ends. The V gene's germline CDR1 is LNHNV and CDR2 YYDKDF (reference sequence). The CDR3, as DNA: TGTGCCACCAGCAGGGAGGGGAACTTGAACACTGAAGCTTTCTTT. Translating it yields CATSREGNLNTEAFF.

J is TRBJ2-7 and V is TRBV11-3; D ambiguous. Germline assignment: CDR1 SGHNT and CDR2 YENEEA. V lost 0 bases to trimming and J lost 7 bases, with 10 bases between them. The CDR3 runs 13 residues. In DNA, the CDR3 is TGTGCCAGCAGCTTAGATTTGGGATGGGAGCAGTACTTC. Its protein product is CASSLDLGWEQYF.

The chain has TRBV4-3 and TRBJ2-1; 8 nucleotides match TRBD2. Germline V CDR1 and CDR2: LGHNA, YSLEER. The CDR3 runs to 17 residues. V shed 0 bases and J 9 bases; nucleotides not matched to a gene: 13. This chain's CDR3 is CASSQDNLRGVLGEQFF. Here the CDR3 DNA reads TGCGCCAGCAGCCAAGACAATCTGCGGGGGGTACTCGGTGAGCAGTTCTTC.

The chain joins TRBV24-1 to TRBJ1-2; the D is unclear. Trimming removed 3 bases at V and 1 base at J, with 8 bases between. Germline CDR1 reads KGHDR; CDR2 reads SFDVKD. CDR3 length equals 14 residues. CDR3 loop: CATSDPDINYGYTF. CDR3 nucleotides: TGTGCCACCAGTGATCCAGACATTAACTATGGCTACACCTTC.

This clonotype was counted only a few times. V usage is TRBV24-1 and J usage is TRBJ2-1, with 9 positions matching TRBD2. The CDR3 has 16 amino acids. The J segment lost 4 bases and the V segment lost 5 bases, leaving 8 bases of the junction unmatched. Germline values: CDR1 KGHDR, CDR2 SFDVKD. CDR3 loop: CATSVSRGGVYNEQFF. CDR3 sequence (DNA): TGTGCCACCAGTGTATCGCGGGGGGGAGTATACAATGAGCAGTTCTTC.

Ten or more counts support this clonotype. The chain joins TRBV7-2 to TRBJ2-1, with 10 bases identical to TRBD2. Germline V lookup: CDR1 SGHTA, CDR2 FQGNSA. This CDR3 comprises 16 residues. Trimming at V came to 1 base and at J to 7 bases, leaving 7 bases not matched to a gene. CDR3 sequence: CASSLGAGGPRNEQFF. The CDR3, as DNA: TGTGCCAGCAGCTTAGGAGCGGGGGGGCCGAGGAATGAGCAGTTCTTC.

This clonotype has just a few counts. V usage is TRBV24-1 and J usage is TRBJ2-7; 10 bases fit TRBD1. Germline loops: CDR1 KGHDR, CDR2 SFDVKD. This CDR3 region has 15 residues. V shed 5 bases and J 5 bases; nucleotides not matched to a gene: 8. This chain's CDR3 is CATSALGTGVNEQYF. Here the CDR3 DNA reads TGTGCCACCAGTGCTTTAGGGACAGGGGTCAACGAGCAGTACTTC.

This clonotype was seen a few times. This rearrangement joins TRBV28 to TRBJ1-1, with D perhaps matching TRBD1 (5 bases). The CDR3 covers 18 residues. Trimming removed 1 base at V and 4 bases at J, with 22 bases between. Germline lookup yields CDR1 MDHEN and CDR2 SYDVKM. This CDR3 is CASSLSILDGGIGTEAFF. The CDR3 coding sequence is TGTGCCAGCAGTTTATCTATCCTTGACGGGGGGATTGGCACTGAAGCTTTCTTT.

Ten or more counts support this clonotype. This chain connects TRBV12-3 or TRBV12-4 to TRBJ2-1; a possible D gene is TRBD2 (7 bases). Between the trimmed V and J ends, which lost 8 bases and 6 bases, there was a span of 14 bases. The CDR3 has 13 residues. CDR3 DNA: TGTGCCAGCTCGAGGGGGGGCGGCAATGAGCAGTTCTTC. Translating it yields CASSRGGGNEQFF.

This clonotype turned up a few times. A much larger clone sits a single nucleotide away, making a read error possible. The chain employs TRBV29-1 and TRBJ1-1, with a tentative D call TRBD1 (5 bases). This CDR3 region has 15 residues. Germline CDR1 reads SQVTM; CDR2 reads ANQGSEA. The CDR3 reads CIPSLAGGPDTEAFF. The CDR3 coding sequence is TGCATCCCCAGCTTAGCCGGGGGACCGGACACTGAAGCTTTCTTT.

In its sample, this clonotype was seen a few times. This chain joins TRBV28 and TRBJ2-5; D perhaps matches TRBD1 (6 bases). V was clipped by 5 bases and J by 6 bases, with 16 bases between them. This CDR3 spans 14 amino acids. Germline CDR1 is MDHEN and CDR2 is SYDVKM. Here the CDR3 reads CASSIHREPKTQYF. The CDR3, as DNA: TGTGCCAGCAGTATCCACAGGGAGCCAAAGACCCAGTACTTC.

This clonotype was picked up many times. The chain is built from TRBV12-3 or TRBV12-4 and TRBJ1-2; D might be TRBD1 (5 bases). The CDR3 runs 12 residues. V was cut by 8 bases and J by 4 bases, with 11 bases left in between. CDR3 sequence reads: CASSQGTYGYTF. CDR3 coding DNA: TGTGCCAGCTCGCAGGGCACCTATGGCTACACCTTC.